The rows below give T cell receptor beta chains drawn from one sample of a study of Graves' ophthalmopathy and Graves' hyperthyroidism. TCRdb re-derived calls from the multiplex PCR reads in MiXCR, one entry per CDR3 protein. The sample consists of 580,000 or so distinct CDR3 sequences, about two fifths of them appearing once. Source material: peripheral blood or thyroid tissue (not recorded which). These receptors all come from an adult man with Graves' hyperthyroidism. The CDR3 runs from the conserved cysteine through the conserved F or W. A D gene is named only where the DNA matches it firmly. Only some rows state a clone size, as once, few, many or a class for expanded clones.

>TRBV6-1|TRBJ1-4|NA|14|few
CASRTRATNEKLFF
TGTGCCAGCAGGACACGAGCAACTAATGAAAAACTGTTTTTT
>TRBV7-2|TRBJ2-3|NA|14|few
CASSLSTSTDTQYF
TGTGCCAGCAGCTTATCTACCAGCACAGATACGCAGTATTTT
>TRBV13|TRBJ2-2|TRBD2|17|NA
CASSLGPGGFGTGELFF
TGTGCCAGCAGCTTAGGCCCGGGGGGTTTCGGCACCGGGGAGCTGTTTTTT
>TRBV12-3/TRBV12-4|TRBJ1-6|NA|19|NA
CASSLGATQFPTGNSPLHF
TGTGCCAGCAGTTTAGGGGCCACACAATTCCCAACAGGGAATTCACCCCTCCACTTT
>TRBV2|TRBJ1-2|TRBD1|15|NA
CASRRQGPGLYGYTF
TGTGCCAGCAGGCGACAGGGACCAGGTTTGTATGGCTACACCTTC
>TRBV29-1|TRBJ2-7|TRBD1|15|few
CSVATGTGLSYEQYF
TGCAGCGTGGCAACCGGGACAGGGCTCTCCTACGAGCAGTACTTC
>TRBV29-1|TRBJ2-5|TRBD1|14|NA
CSVGQGAFLETQYF
TGCAGCGTTGGACAGGGGGCTTTTCTGGAGACCCAGTACTTC
>TRBV2|TRBJ1-1|NA|14|NA
CASSLEGRRSEAFF
TGTGCCAGCAGTTTGGAGGGGCGGAGGTCTGAAGCTTTCTTT
>TRBV29-1|TRBJ2-3|NA|12|few
CSVITSTDTQYF
TGCAGCGTTATAACTAGCACAGATACGCAGTATTTT
>TRBV29-1|TRBJ1-1|TRBD1|14|many
CSVEATGDGTEAFF
TGCAGCGTTGAAGCGACAGGGGATGGGACTGAAGCTTTCTTT
>TRBV5-1|TRBJ1-1|TRBD1|15|many
CASSLVGTGESEAFF
TGCGCCAGCAGCTTGGTTGGGACAGGAGAATCTGAAGCTTTCTTT
>TRBV19|TRBJ2-3|TRBD1|15|few
CASSTPGQGHDTQYF
TGTGCCAGTAGTACACCGGGACAGGGGCACGATACGCAGTATTTT
>TRBV10-3|TRBJ1-5|TRBD1|16|NA
CAIRWTGSSGNQPQHF
TGTGCCATCAGATGGACAGGGAGTTCGGGCAATCAGCCCCAGCATTTT
>TRBV15|TRBJ1-1|TRBD1|14|NA
CATSTGTGRTEAFF
TGTGCCACCAGCACCGGGACAGGGAGGACTGAAGCTTTCTTT
>TRBV7-9|TRBJ1-5|TRBD1|18|NA
CASSLELSGGSNNQPQHF
TGTGCCAGCAGCTTAGAATTGTCAGGGGGGTCGAACAATCAGCCCCAGCATTTT
>TRBV11-2|TRBJ1-1|TRBD1|13|NA
CASSLSSGQGAFF
TGTGCCAGCAGCTTGTCATCCGGACAGGGAGCTTTCTTT
>TRBV10-2|TRBJ1-3|TRBD1|15|many
CAKPGQALSGNTIYF
TGCGCCAAACCGGGACAGGCCCTCTCTGGAAACACCATATATTTT
>TRBV9|TRBJ2-7|NA|13|few
CASSAHPGAAGFF
TGTGCCAGCAGCGCTCACCCGGGAGCGGCGGGGTTCTTC
>TRBV12-3/TRBV12-4|TRBJ1-4|TRBD1|11|NA
CASSFGTALFF
TGTGCCAGCAGTTTTGGGACAGCATTGTTTTTT
>TRBV12-5|TRBJ1-6|NA|15|many
CASGSAGTRNSPLHF
TGTGCTAGTGGTTCCGCCGGGACACGGAATTCACCCCTCCACTTT
>TRBV28|TRBJ2-5|TRBD1|14|many
CATILQGAEKTQYF
TGTGCCACCATTTTACAGGGGGCGGAAAAGACCCAGTACTTC
>TRBV19|TRBJ1-1|TRBD1|14|many
CASSPQGMGTEAFF
TGTGCCAGTAGCCCACAGGGGATGGGCACTGAAGCTTTCTTT
>TRBV2|TRBJ2-7|TRBD1|15|NA
CASRPVGQGSYEQYF
TGTGCCAGCAGGCCGGTGGGACAGGGGTCCTACGAGCAGTACTTC
>TRBV10-3|TRBJ2-2|TRBD1|16|many
CAISESGQGATGELFF
TGTGCCATCAGTGAGTCGGGACAGGGGGCGACCGGGGAGCTGTTTTTT
>TRBV25-1|TRBJ1-1|TRBD1|14|many
CASRTGAMNTEAFF
TGTGCCAGCAGGACAGGGGCCATGAACACTGAAGCTTTCTTT
>TRBV7-9|TRBJ2-7|TRBD1|13|many
CASSFGQGYEQYF
TGTGCCAGCAGCTTCGGACAGGGCTACGAGCAGTACTTC
>TRBV2|TRBJ2-1|TRBD2|13|NA
CANAGGRGNEQFF
TGTGCCAACGCGGGGGGGCGTGGTAATGAGCAGTTCTTC
>TRBV7-3|TRBJ2-1|TRBD2|15|NA
CASSAPSGAYNEQFF
TGTGCCAGCAGCGCTCCTAGCGGGGCCTACAATGAGCAGTTCTTC
>TRBV7-6|TRBJ2-7|NA|14|many
CASSLLQGDYEQYF
TGTGCCAGCAGCTTACTACAAGGGGACTACGAGCAGTACTTC
>TRBV5-1|TRBJ1-2|NA|14|NA
CASSFGVTNYGYTF
TGCGCCAGCAGCTTCGGGGTGACTAACTATGGCTACACCTTC
>TRBV11-2|TRBJ1-3|NA|17|NA
CASSLAEGSEVGNTIYF
TGTGCCAGCAGCTTAGCTGAAGGGAGTGAAGTTGGAAACACCATATATTTT
>TRBV11-1|TRBJ1-1|NA|15|NA
CAWSVTPVVVAEAFF
TGTGCCTGGAGTGTAACCCCAGTCGTCGTAGCTGAAGCTTTCTTT
>TRBV4-1|TRBJ1-1|NA|13|few
CASSPNTDPGAFF
TGCGCCAGCAGCCCGAACACGGACCCCGGAGCTTTCTTT
>TRBV4-1|TRBJ2-2|TRBD1|17|few
CASSRDGTGGYTGELFF
TGCGCCAGCAGCCGTGATGGGACAGGGGGCTATACCGGGGAGCTGTTTTTT
>TRBV7-6|TRBJ1-1|NA|14|many
CASSLTADRSGAFF
TGTGCCAGCAGCTTAACGGCGGACAGAAGTGGAGCTTTCTTT
>TRBV2|TRBJ1-5|NA|14|many
CASSEENSYQPQHF
TGTGCCAGCAGTGAAGAGAACTCCTATCAGCCCCAGCATTTT
>TRBV10-3|TRBJ1-3|NA|17|many
CAISGGPRTASGNTIYF
TGTGCCATCAGTGGGGGCCCCAGGACCGCCTCTGGAAACACCATATATTTT
>TRBV29-1|TRBJ1-1|TRBD1|15|NA
CSSTSTGVGYTEAFF
TGCAGCAGTACATCGACAGGGGTTGGGTACACTGAAGCTTTCTTT
>TRBV7-2|TRBJ1-5|TRBD1|15|many
CASSLRTGGNQPQHF
TGTGCCAGCAGCTTGCGGACAGGAGGCAATCAGCCCCAGCATTTT
>TRBV5-1|TRBJ2-5|TRBD1|11|NA
CASSLRGGPYF
TGCGCCAGCAGCTTGCGAGGGGGCCCGTACTTC
>TRBV2|TRBJ1-1|NA|14|NA
CASSGLQSSTEAFF
TGTGCCAGCAGTGGACTACAGAGCTCCACTGAAGCTTTCTTT
>TRBV12-3/TRBV12-4|TRBJ1-5|NA|16|NA
CASSLSGPGTLGPQHF
TGTGCCAGCAGTTTATCAGGGCCTGGTACCCTAGGGCCCCAGCATTTT
>TRBV7-6|TRBJ1-2|NA|15|NA
CASSPPGGREGGYTF
TGTGCCAGCTCACCACCCGGGGGGCGCGAGGGTGGCTACACCTTC
>TRBV19|TRBJ1-2|TRBD1|16|many
CASSSGTGTLNYGYTF
TGTGCCAGTAGTTCCGGGACAGGGACACTTAACTATGGCTACACCTTC
>TRBV3-1|TRBJ2-5|NA|12|NA
CASSQGDRTQYF
TGTGCCAGCAGCCAGGGGGATAGGACCCAGTACTTC
>TRBV7-2|TRBJ2-7|TRBD1|15|many
CASSLDRGHLYEQYF
TGTGCCAGCAGCCTGGACAGGGGTCACCTCTACGAGCAGTACTTC
>TRBV5-6|TRBJ1-2|TRBD1|14|many
CASSSTGGYYGYTF
TGTGCCAGCAGCTCGACAGGGGGCTACTATGGCTACACCTTC
>TRBV10-3|TRBJ2-2|NA|17|many
CAISEPQLVVNTGELFF
TGTGCCATCAGTGAGCCCCAGCTAGTGGTGAACACCGGGGAGCTGTTTTTT
>TRBV10-3|TRBJ1-5|NA|16|NA
CASSLQGPPSNQPQHF
TGTGCCAGCAGCCTCCAGGGCCCCCCGAGCAATCAGCCCCAGCATTTT
>TRBV19|TRBJ1-1|NA|14|many
CASRHSGGYTEAFF
TGTGCCAGTAGACATAGCGGCGGTTACACTGAAGCTTTCTTT
>TRBV5-1|TRBJ1-6|NA|15|NA
CASSPGSTGDSPLHF
TGTGCCAGCAGCCCGGGTAGTACGGGGGATTCACCCCTCCACTTT
>TRBV29-1|TRBJ1-2|NA|12|NA
CSVPYAGYGYAF
TGCAGCGTTCCGTACGCGGGCTATGGCTACGCCTTC
>TRBV29-1|TRBJ2-7|TRBD1|13|NA
CSVEPTGFDTQYF
TGCAGCGTTGAGCCGACAGGGTTCGATACGCAGTACTTC
>TRBV19|TRBJ1-6|NA|12|many
CASSIFGSPLHF
TGTGCCAGTAGTATCTTCGGGTCACCCCTCCACTTT
>TRBV7-2|TRBJ2-7|NA|14|many
CASSSLVNPYEQYF
TGTGCCAGCAGCTCTCTAGTAAATCCCTACGAGCAGTACTTC
>TRBV6-4|TRBJ2-7|NA|17|few
CASSDPEPGQYDSEQYF
TGTGCCAGCAGTGACCCCGAACCGGGACAATACGACTCCGAGCAGTACTTC
>TRBV13|TRBJ1-1|NA|14|many
CASSLAEGYTEAFF
TGTGCCAGCAGCCTAGCGGAGGGGTACACTGAAGCTTTCTTT
>TRBV7-8|TRBJ1-4|TRBD1|15|many
CASSLGTGGYEKLFF
TGTGCCAGCAGCTTAGGAACAGGGGGCTATGAAAAACTGTTTTTT
>TRBV29-1|TRBJ1-2|TRBD1|12|NA
CSGRTGGYGYTF
TGCAGCGGAAGGACAGGGGGCTATGGCTACACCTTC
>TRBV28|TRBJ2-7|NA|13|many
CASSFVNSYEQYF
TGTGCCAGCAGTTTCGTCAACTCCTACGAGCAGTACTTC